This T cell receptor beta chain came from a study of early T cells in non-severe SARS-CoV-2 infection listed by TCRdb under 2021. Background on the whole study: Because TCR sequencing was done on bulk RNA from unsorted whole blood, the alpha and beta chains could not be paired.

This clonotype was counted at least ten times. What this receptor recognizes is not known. No qualities accompany the bases; no much larger clone lies one base away. The study was a case-control design nested within a healthcare worker cohort in London, UK, with weekly nasopharyngeal swab PCR tests and blood sampling. Healthcare workers were enrolled in the week of the UK lockdown, from 23 to 31 March 2020, and were followed every week for up to roughly 15 weeks. Receptors were amplified or captured by 5' RACE. The reads were generated on a NextSeq 500. Unique molecular identifiers were attached to individual cDNA molecules in the TCR library protocol so that sequencing error and PCR bias could be corrected. Both TCR alpha and beta chains were sequenced, and tight co-correlation was observed between alpha and beta sequence abundances in each sample. The paper's processing steps were these. Decombinator V4 was used to annotate TCR sequences for V gene, J gene and CDR3. Expanded TCRs were defined as changing significantly between any two time points under a Poisson model with p below 0.0001. TCR abundances were normalised to the total number of TCRs sequenced in each sample and reported as counts per million. TRAV1-2 paired with TRAJ12, TRAJ20 or TRAJ33 defined MAIT TCRs, while TRAV10 paired with TRAJ18 defined iNKT TCRs. VDJdb, accessed 1 November 2021, was searched for CMV, EBV and SARS-CoV-2 annotated TCRs, with TCRs annotated for multiple antigens excluded. TCRdb cleaned the public reads at Q25 with fastp, built clones with MiXCR and kept in-frame beta chains. Each CDR3 protein gets just one entry, which takes the most common genes and DNA from the rows behind it. V and J calls and clone size were set by TCRdb, not the authors. The sample table lists just under 60,000 distinct CDR3 sequences, more than 8.5% of them with a count of one. The ten biggest clones cover approximately 16% of the sample.

On the study overall, not on this receptor specifically: VDJdb matching was skewed toward anti-spike CD8 responses, so virus-specific expansions were likely underestimated and private and CD4 specificities were missed.

Including the terminal cysteine and phenylalanine, the CDR3 comprises 12 residues. Only the CDR3 region is kept as DNA, spanning 36 bases read in frame from base 1. The germline V gene provides CDR1 SQVTM and CDR2 ANQGSEA. Between the V and J ends, shortened by 0 bases and 4 bases respectively, the junction contains 6 bases. The chain is assembled from TRBV29-1 and TRBJ2-5, with the identity of the D gene unclear. The TCR was taken from an adult who was a healthcare worker with PCR-confirmed SARS-CoV-2 infection or an uninfected control (not recorded which). Sequenced material: whole blood. The DNA sequence is as follows: TGCAGCGTTGAAGAGGGTGGAGAGACCCAGTACTTC. Translation gives CSVEEGGETQYF.